This TCR beta chain was retrieved from a study of blood T cell repertoires in COVID-19. Measured with immunoSEQ multiplex PCR; TCRdb has only the in-frame clones, and not every one. The repertoire holds over 250,000 clones, with 90% as singletons. Donors of Cohort 3 who recovered were those that had two negative PCRs, clearance, or symptom resolution. The ends lost 4 bases at V and 4 bases at J; junction bases unmatched: 7. The length of the CDR3 is 17 residues. In germline, CDR1 is KGHDR, CDR2 SFDVKD. Source material: PBMCs or T cells enriched from blood (not recorded which). The receptor comes from a woman aged 30 to 39 who had recovered from COVID-19. The chain uses TRBV24-1 and TRBJ2-3, with TRBD2 identical over 13 bases. The chain's CDR3 is CATSDATSGRGADTQYF. In DNA, the CDR3 is TGTGCCACCAGTGACGCAACTAGCGGGAGGGGCGCAGATACGCAGTATTTT.